This record covers a single T cell receptor beta chain. Germline CDR1 reads SGHRS; CDR2 reads YFSETQ. The V end lost 0 bases, the J end lost 3 bases, and 7 bases lay between the germline ends. The CDR3 runs 14 residues. Authors' processing steps: Amplified reference gene primers provided the basis for estimating nucleated cell counts. TCRdb's table, derived via immunoSEQ multiplex PCR, lists solely in-frame clones and lacks some. V and J calls and clone size are copied from that table; D and trimming were computed from the DNA. The sample lists about 280,000 clones, approximately 91% seen once, with more than 7.5% in the top ten. The source of the sample is a study of blood T cell repertoires in COVID-19. Across the whole study: Sites in the United States, Italy and Spain provided acute and convalescent COVID-19 samples. T cells, B-cell-depleted T cells, or PBMCs provided the cDNA or gDNA that served as material.

The sequencing input was peripheral blood. This receptor was taken from a man younger than 30 with active or convalescent COVID-19. The chain employs TRBV5-1 and TRBJ1-5; D gene uncertain. The CDR3 coding sequence is TGCGCCAGCAGCTTGGGGGCAGACAATCAGCCCCAGCATTTT. Protein product: CASSLGADNQPQHF.